The sample holds one count of the clone carrying this T cell receptor (beta chain). In the original processing: Nucleated cell number was recorded as an estimate derived from reference gene primer amplification. Profiling relied on immunoSEQ multiplex PCR, and the TCRdb table lists in-frame clones only, not all of them. The D gene and trimming were derived from the DNA, and the V and J assignments and clone size from that table. The sample has 97,000 or so clones; 75% to 95% are singletons. Looked up from germline, CDR1 is MNHEY and CDR2 is SVGAGI. The CDR3 runs to 14 residues. V gave up 5 bases and J gave up 0 bases, with 8 bases separating them. The sample belongs to a study of blood T cell repertoires in COVID-19. Overall study context: Italy, Spain and the United States were the sources of the convalescent and acute COVID-19 samples. PBMCs, B-cell-depleted T cells, or T cells were the source of the cDNA or gDNA that made up the material.

Sequencing input: peripheral blood. The sequence was obtained from a man aged 55 to 69 with acute or convalescent COVID-19. The genes are TRBV6-5 and TRBJ1-5, with D unclear. Written as DNA, the CDR3 is TGTGCCAGCAGTACGGGGTATAGCAATCAGCCCCAGCATTTT. The encoded protein is CASSTGYSNQPQHF.